This is a list of T cell receptor beta chains from one sample in a study of lymphopenia after photon versus proton radiotherapy. Clones were read by immunoSEQ multiplex PCR, and TCRdb kept only the in-frame ones, dropping some. This sample has more than 15,000 clones, with roughly nine tenths found just once. Here the sequenced sample was peripheral blood, taken from a patient treated with proton-based radiotherapy. Receptors originate from a woman aged 60 to 75 with cholangiocarcinoma. Some clones in this sample may be carry-over from other donors' samples. The CDR3 runs from the conserved cysteine through the conserved F or W. The D gene is left open where the match is weak. Clone size, where shown, is once, few, many, or a class for clones that have expanded.

J: TRBJ2-7; D: TRBD1; V: TRBV6-5; size: -; CDR3: CASTKGRGFSYEQYF; DNA: TGTGCCAGCACCAAGGGCAGGGGGTTCTCCTACGAGCAGTACTTC
J: TRBJ2-1; D: -; V: TRBV7-2; size: -; CDR3: CASSPLPTWQGEQFF; DNA: TGTGCCAGCAGCCCGCTCCCCACCTGGCAAGGTGAGCAGTTCTTC
J: TRBJ2-3; D: -; V: TRBV7-9; size: few; CDR3: CASSLVADTQYF; DNA: TGTGCCAGCAGCTTAGTGGCAGATACGCAGTATTTT
J: TRBJ1-1; D: -; V: TRBV7-9; size: few; CDR3: CASSFDSNTEAFF; DNA: TGTGCCAGCAGCTTTGACAGTAACACTGAAGCTTTCTTT
J: TRBJ2-3; D: -; V: TRBV11-2; size: once; CDR3: CASAPGSTDTQYF; DNA: TGTGCCAGCGCCCCGGGGTCCACAGATACGCAGTATTTT
J: TRBJ1-1; D: -; V: TRBV29-1; size: -; CDR3: CSLPTRGWEAFF; DNA: TGCAGCCTCCCGACCCGTGGCTGGGAAGCTTTCTTT
J: TRBJ1-2; D: TRBD1; V: TRBV10-1; size: -; CDR3: CASRPGTVIYGYTF; DNA: TGCGCCAGCAGGCCCGGGACAGTGATCTATGGCTACACCTTC
J: TRBJ1-5; D: -; V: TRBV2; size: few; CDR3: CASSDTGTNQPQHF; DNA: TGTGCCAGCAGTGATACCGGGACTAATCAGCCCCAGCATTTT
J: TRBJ1-6; D: -; V: TRBV7-2; size: -; CDR3: CASSTPGHPNSPLHF; DNA: TGTGCCAGCAGCACCCCCGGACACCCGAATTCACCCCTCCACTTT
J: TRBJ2-1; D: -; V: TRBV15; size: -; CDR3: CATSRDPAGSSYNEQFF; DNA: TGTGCCACCAGCAGAGATCCTGCGGGAAGCTCCTACAATGAGCAGTTCTTC
J: TRBJ2-1; D: TRBD2; V: TRBV7-2; size: -; CDR3: CASSFRLAEGDEQFF; DNA: TGTGCCAGCAGCTTTCGACTAGCGGAGGGTGATGAGCAGTTCTTC
J: TRBJ1-4; D: TRBD1; V: TRBV6-1; size: -; CDR3: CASSDWTGGEKLFF; DNA: TGTGCCAGCAGTGATTGGACAGGGGGTGAAAAACTGTTTTTT
J: TRBJ1-2; D: TRBD1; V: TRBV7-2; size: -; CDR3: CASSLVRGYGYTF; DNA: TGTGCCAGCAGCTTAGTCAGGGGGTATGGCTACACCTTC
J: TRBJ2-7; D: -; V: TRBV14; size: -; CDR3: CASSQTYPPNYEQYF; DNA: TGTGCCAGCAGCCAAACGTACCCCCCCAACTACGAGCAGTACTTC
J: TRBJ2-2; D: TRBD1; V: TRBV5-1; size: -; CDR3: CASSNRKGQGMVGTGELFF; DNA: TGCGCCAGCAGCAACCGAAAGGGACAGGGTATGGTCGGCACCGGGGAGCTGTTTTTT
J: TRBJ2-1; D: TRBD2; V: TRBV18; size: -; CDR3: CASSQTTSGRNEQFF; DNA: TGTGCCAGCTCACAAACGACTAGCGGGAGGAATGAGCAGTTCTTC
J: TRBJ2-5; D: -; V: TRBV4-1; size: once; CDR3: CASSQDHTEETQYF; DNA: TGCGCCAGCAGCCAAGATCACACCGAAGAGACCCAGTACTTC
J: TRBJ2-5; D: TRBD2; V: TRBV5-8; size: -; CDR3: CASRAGTSGQETQYF; DNA: TGTGCCAGCAGGGCCGGGACTAGCGGACAAGAGACCCAGTACTTC
J: TRBJ1-4; D: -; V: TRBV29-1; size: -; CDR3: CSAGGIQEKLFF; DNA: TGCAGCGCGGGGGGGATACAAGAAAAACTGTTTTTT
J: TRBJ2-7; D: -; V: TRBV6-1; size: -; CDR3: CASSEVGGRDEQYF; DNA: TGTGCCAGCAGTGAAGTGGGGGGGCGGGACGAGCAGTACTTC
J: TRBJ1-1; D: TRBD1; V: TRBV15; size: -; CDR3: CATSRGSTGETEAFF; DNA: TGTGCCACCAGCAGAGGCAGTACAGGGGAAACTGAAGCTTTCTTT
J: TRBJ2-7; D: -; V: TRBV21-1; size: -; CDR3: CASSEGRGPSTSEQYF; DNA: TGTGCCAGCAGCGAAGGGCGGGGACCGAGTACGTCTGAGCAGTACTTC
J: TRBJ2-5; D: TRBD1; V: TRBV15; size: -; CDR3: CATSSSGQVKETQYF; DNA: TGTGCCACCAGCAGTTCGGGACAGGTGAAAGAGACCCAGTACTTC
J: TRBJ1-2; D: -; V: TRBV4-3; size: few; CDR3: CASSAVSGYYGYTF; DNA: TGCGCCAGCAGCGCTGTTTCGGGATACTATGGCTACACCTTC
J: TRBJ1-5; D: -; V: TRBV30; size: -; CDR3: CAWRRGGSPGGQPQHF; DNA: TGTGCCTGGAGACGGGGAGGTAGTCCGGGAGGTCAGCCCCAGCATTTT
J: TRBJ1-4; D: TRBD1; V: TRBV6-1; size: -; CDR3: CASSEPDRGDEKLFF; DNA: TGTGCCAGCAGTGAACCGGACAGGGGGGATGAAAAACTGTTTTTT
J: TRBJ1-4; D: -; V: TRBV27; size: -; CDR3: CASGRGSTNEKLFF; DNA: TGTGCCTCCGGGAGGGGCTCAACTAATGAAAAACTGTTTTTT
J: TRBJ2-4; D: -; V: TRBV4-2; size: once; CDR3: CASSPTSGEENIQYF; DNA: TGTGCCAGCAGCCCAACCTCGGGAGAGGAAAACATTCAGTACTTC
J: TRBJ2-7; D: -; V: TRBV5-1; size: -; CDR3: CASSSGGGDPYEQYF; DNA: TGCGCCAGCAGCTCGGGGGGCGGGGACCCCTACGAGCAGTACTTC
J: TRBJ2-1; D: -; V: TRBV4-1; size: once; CDR3: CASSLTTSSYNEQFF; DNA: TGCGCCAGCAGCCTGACGACTAGCTCCTACAATGAGCAGTTCTTC
J: TRBJ1-2; D: -; V: TRBV11-2; size: -; CDR3: CASSLAIRGSGYTF; DNA: TGTGCCAGCAGCTTAGCTATAAGAGGGAGTGGCTACACCTTC
J: TRBJ1-2; D: -; V: TRBV5-1; size: many; CDR3: CASSRGIHGYTF; DNA: TGCGCCAGCAGTCGGGGGATCCATGGCTACACCTTC
J: TRBJ1-5; D: -; V: TRBV11-2; size: once; CDR3: CASSPARDRPQHF; DNA: TGTGCCAGCAGCCCCGCGAGGGATCGGCCCCAGCATTTT
J: TRBJ2-2; D: -; V: TRBV2; size: -; CDR3: CASSAEATNTGELFF; DNA: TGTGCCAGCAGTGCGGAGGCTACGAACACCGGGGAGCTGTTTTTT
J: TRBJ1-5; D: -; V: TRBV6-1; size: -; CDR3: CASSEALLAQHF; DNA: TGTGCCAGCAGTGAAGCTTTATTAGCCCAGCATTTT
J: TRBJ2-1; D: TRBD2; V: TRBV5-1; size: -; CDR3: CASRELAGQNEQFF; DNA: TGCGCCAGCAGGGAACTAGCGGGTCAGAATGAGCAGTTCTTC
J: TRBJ2-1; D: TRBD2; V: TRBV19; size: -; CDR3: CASSILGLASSHNEQFF; DNA: TGTGCCAGTAGTATATTGGGACTAGCGTCGTCCCACAATGAGCAGTTCTTC
J: TRBJ2-6; D: -; V: TRBV6-9; size: once; CDR3: CASSLRQSRANVLTF; DNA: TGTGCCAGCAGCTTACGACAAAGTCGGGCCAACGTCCTGACTTTC
J: TRBJ2-1; D: -; V: TRBV19; size: -; CDR3: CASSITRRYDGEQFF; DNA: TGTGCCAGTAGTATAACTAGGAGGTACGACGGTGAGCAGTTCTTC
J: TRBJ2-7; D: -; V: TRBV5-4; size: -; CDR3: CASSLEPGIYEQYF; DNA: TGTGCCAGCAGCTTGGAGCCAGGGATCTACGAGCAGTACTTC
J: TRBJ2-5; D: TRBD2; V: TRBV7-9; size: -; CDR3: CASSLSGGEETQYF; DNA: TGTGCCAGCAGCTTATCGGGGGGAGAAGAGACCCAGTACTTC
J: TRBJ1-2; D: TRBD1; V: TRBV11-2; size: -; CDR3: CASSKTQGAGGYTF; DNA: TGTGCCAGCAGCAAGACACAGGGGGCTGGTGGCTACACCTTC